The 26 T cell receptor beta chains below all came from one sample that was sequenced in a study of human T cells and chemical hapten exposure. Each CDR3 protein is one row after TCRdb ran MiXCR on the RACE reads. The profile shows roughly 100,000 distinct CDR3 sequences, 30% to 35% of them singletons. Time point of the sample: patch test 3, about 24 weeks after DPC sensitization. Treatment defined: therapeutic diphenylcyclopropenone sensitization with weekly scalp DPC. This specimen was whole blood, taken in connection with sensitization to the hapten diphenylcyclopropenone (DPC). The source of these receptors is a man in his forties with alopecia areata. Some clones in this sample may be carry-over from other donors' samples.

The sample holds a few counts of this clonotype. The V and J genes are TRBV20-1 and TRBJ2-5, with 7 bases lining up with TRBD2. Looked up from germline, CDR1 is DFQATT and CDR2 is SNEGSKA (reference sequence). The CDR3 extends over 13 amino acids. Trimming at V came to 6 bases and at J to 2 bases, leaving 6 bases not matched to a gene. CDR3 in amino acids: CSAPRRGQETQYF. CDR3 DNA sequence: TGCAGTGCCCCAAGGCGGGGGCAAGAGACCCAGTACTTC.

This clonotype has only a few counts. The chain couples TRBV11-1 to TRBJ1-2; D not resolved. The CDR3 runs 14 residues. Per the germline V gene, CDR1 is SGHAT and CDR2 is FQDESV (reference sequence). V lost 4 bases and J lost 5, with 14 bases in between. The CDR3 spells CASSSRESSYGYTF. DNA for the CDR3: TGTGCCAGCAGCTCCCGAGAGTCCTCGTATGGCTACACCTTC.

The chain is built from TRBV4-1 and TRBJ2-1, with D possibly TRBD2 on 6 matching bases. Germline CDR1 reads MGHRA; CDR2 reads YSYEKL. The germline V and J ends were trimmed by 0 bases and 8 bases, with 17 bases remaining between them. The CDR3 covers 16 residues. This CDR3 reads CASSQDRTRRDYEQFF. CDR3 DNA: TGCGCCAGCAGCCAAGATAGGACGCGACGGGACTATGAGCAGTTCTTC.

The chain is built from TRBV13 and TRBJ2-2; D is undetermined. With 5 bases removed from V and 2 bases from J, the gap between germline ends came to 21 bases. The germline V gene has CDR1 PRHDT and CDR2 FYEKMQ (reference sequence). The CDR3 is 18 amino acids. Here the CDR3 reads CASSALAFGGINTGELFF. The CDR3 nucleotides read TGTGCCAGCAGCGCCCTTGCCTTTGGCGGAATCAACACCGGGGAGCTGTTTTTT.

As concerns this clonotype: This clone may be a read error of a much larger clone one base away. The genes are TRBV29-1 and TRBJ1-5; D may be TRBD1 (5 bases). The CDR3 runs to 16 residues. The germline gives CDR1 SQVTM, CDR2 ANQGSEA. The CDR3 bases are TGCAGCGTGTACGAAGGGACTCTTGATAGCAATCAGTCCCAGCATTTT. Translation: CSVYEGTLDSNQSQHF.

This clonotype has just a few counts. The V call is TRBV7-2, the J call TRBJ1-6; D is unclear. CDR3 length equals 15 residues. V was shortened by 1 base and J by 4 bases, with 8 bases between the two germline ends. Germline lookup yields CDR1 SGHTA and CDR2 FQGNSA. CDR3: CASSLGMGYNSPLHF. CDR3 bases: TGTGCCAGCAGCTTAGGGATGGGGTATAATTCACCCCTCCACTTT.

This clonotype was found a few times. This chain connects TRBV20-1 to TRBJ1-6; 7 bases align to TRBD1. The CDR3 contains 15 residues. Germline loops: CDR1 DFQATT, CDR2 SNEGSKA (reference sequence). J lost 6 bases, V lost 4 bases, and 9 bases had no gene match. The CDR3 sequence: CSAKVAGQPNSPLHF. The CDR3 DNA reads as TGCAGTGCTAAGGTCGCGGGACAGCCTAATTCACCCCTCCACTTT.

The chain joins TRBV30 to TRBJ1-3; D not certain. This CDR3 comprises 12 residues. V was cut by 4 bases and J by 0 bases, with 4 bases left in between. Per germline, CDR1 GTSNPN and CDR2 SVGIG (reference sequence). This CDR3 is CAWMNSGNTIYF. In DNA, the CDR3 is TGTGCCTGGATGAACTCTGGAAACACCATATATTTT.

The gene calls are TRBV25-1 and TRBJ2-3, with D hard to call. Germline V lookup: CDR1 MGHDK, CDR2 SYGVNS. The length of the CDR3 is 14 residues. Trimming removed 3 bases at V and 3 bases at J, with 10 bases between. CDR3 in amino acids: CASSDWAATDTQYF. CDR3 nucleotide sequence: TGTGCCAGCAGTGATTGGGCCGCGACAGATACGCAGTATTTT. The entire variable domain, with the rest obtained from reference TRBV25-1 and TRBJ2-3, is as follows: EADIYQTPRYLVIGTGKKITLECSQTMGHDKMYWYQQDPGMELHLIHYSYGVNSTEKGDLSSESTVSRIRTEHFPLTLESARPSHTSQYLCASSDWAATDTQYFGPGTRLTVL.

The V call is TRBV11-3, the J call TRBJ1-2; the match to TRBD1 covers 8 bases. After removal of 4 bases from V and 4 bases from J, the junction contained 8 bases not matched to a gene. The CDR3 covers 15 residues. Germline V gene data show CDR1 as SGHNT and CDR2 as YENEEA. CDR3 in amino acids: CASSSGGRGLYGYTF. CDR3 DNA: TGTGCCAGCAGCTCAGGTGGCAGGGGGCTCTATGGCTACACCTTC.

The J gene is TRBJ2-1, the V gene TRBV2; 12 bases are a match to TRBD2. The V gene's germline CDR1 is SNHLY and CDR2 FYNNEI. V lost 7 bases and J lost 6; bases outside the gene matches: 10. CDR3 length: 16 amino acids. For the CDR3, the DNA is TGTGCCAGCAACCCTATTCTAGCGGGAGGGCGCAATGAGCAGTTCTTC. It specifies CASNPILAGGRNEQFF.

In its sample, this clonotype was seen a few times. This chain joins TRBV20-1 and TRBJ1-1, with D unclear. Trimming stripped 5 bases from V and 5 bases from J, with 6 bases between. The CDR3 length is 10 residues. The germline CDR1 and CDR2 sequences are DFQATT and SNEGSKA (reference sequence). Written as DNA, the CDR3 is TGCAGTGCTGGGAGGACTGAAGCTTTCTTT. Encoded protein: CSAGRTEAFF.

The CDR3 protein is CASSTGDYSNQPQHF. CDR3 bases: TGTGCCAGCTCGACAGGAGACTATAGCAATCAGCCCCAGCATTTT. The V and J genes are TRBV7-8 and TRBJ1-5; D is possibly TRBD1 (6 bases). There are 15 residues in the CDR3. With 8 bases removed from V and 0 bases from J, the gap between germline ends came to 14 bases. Germline V gene lookup returns CDR1 SGHVS and CDR2 FQNEAQ.

This clonotype was detected only a few times. V is TRBV20-1 and J is TRBJ2-5, with a weak D call TRBD2 (5 bases). V lost 0 bases and J 1 base, leaving 12 bases between the germline ends. Germline assignment: CDR1 DFQATT and CDR2 SNEGSKA (reference sequence). CDR3 length equals 15 residues. CDR3 in amino acids: CSARDAQRLQETQYF. Here the CDR3 DNA reads TGCAGTGCTAGAGATGCTCAGCGGCTCCAAGAGACCCAGTACTTC.

The V gene is TRBV28, the J gene TRBJ2-3; 12 nucleotides line up with TRBD2. The CDR3 runs to 16 residues. CDR1 and CDR2 from the germline V gene are MDHEN and SYDVKM. The V and J ends lost 5 bases and 2 bases, in that order; junction bases with no gene match: 5. The CDR3 nucleotides are TGTGCCAGCAGTATCGGACTAGCGGGATCCACAGATACGCAGTATTTT. Its protein product is CASSIGLAGSTDTQYF. Filled out from reference TRBV28 and TRBJ2-3, the complete variable domain reads DVKVTQSSRYLVKRTGEKVFLECVQDMDHENMFWYRQDPGLGLRLIYFSYDVKMKEKGDIPEGYSVSREKKERFSLILESASTNQTSMYLCASSIGLAGSTDTQYFGPGTRLTVL.

This clonotype was detected a few times. The chain carries TRBV20-1 and TRBJ2-2; possibly TRBD2 for D (5 bases). V was shortened by 6 bases and J by 6 bases, with 11 bases between the two germline ends. The CDR3 covers 12 residues. From germline, CDR1 is DFQATT and CDR2 SNEGSKA (reference sequence). The CDR3 spells CSASTSSGELFF. CDR3 DNA sequence: TGCAGTGCCAGTACTAGTTCCGGGGAGCTGTTTTTT.

The chain links TRBV5-1 to TRBJ2-7, with D possibly being TRBD2 (5 bases). V was pared by 4 bases and J by 4 bases, with 15 bases between. CDR1 and CDR2 from the germline V gene are SGHRS and YFSETQ. CDR3 length: 14 residues. In DNA form, the CDR3 reads TGCGCCAGCAGCCGGTCGGAGGTAATGTACGAGCAGTACTTC. Its protein is CASSRSEVMYEQYF.

The CDR3 bases are TGTGCCAGCAGACGATTTCAGGGGTTCACTGAAGCTTTCTTT. It encodes CASRRFQGFTEAFF. This chain links TRBV5-8 with TRBJ1-1; D is perhaps TRBD1 (6 bases). CDR1 and CDR2 (germline): SGHTS, YDEGEE. With 5 bases removed from V and 4 bases from J, the gap between germline ends came to 15 bases. This CDR3 contains 14 residues.

The gene calls are TRBV7-8 and TRBJ2-6, with unresolved D. There are 16 residues in the CDR3. The V end lost 4 bases, the J end lost 2 bases, and 12 bases lay between the germline ends. Germline CDR1 SGHVS, CDR2 FQNEAQ. In nucleotides, the CDR3 is TGTGCCAGCAGCTACATCCAAAATACTGGGGCCAACGTCCTGACTTTC. Its protein is CASSYIQNTGANVLTF.

The rearrangement joins TRBV7-2 to TRBJ2-5, with TRBD1 as a possible D gene (6 bases). This CDR3 spans 15 amino acids. V lost 5 bases to trimming and J lost 0 bases, with 13 bases between them. Germline V CDR1 and CDR2: SGHTA, FQGNSA. The CDR3 sequence is CASSNARGHQETQYF. The DNA of the CDR3 is TGTGCCAGCAGCAACGCCAGGGGACACCAAGAGACCCAGTACTTC.

This clonotype showed up just a few times. The chain links TRBV20-1 to TRBJ2-7; TRBD1 matches at 7 bases. This CDR3 spans 16 amino acids. V was clipped by 3 bases and J by 3 bases; unmatched bases: 14. Looked up from germline, CDR1 is DFQATT and CDR2 is SNEGSKA (reference sequence). The CDR3 reads CSARGTQLGGFYEQYF. In DNA form, the CDR3 reads TGCAGTGCTAGGGGTACTCAGTTAGGGGGCTTCTACGAGCAGTACTTC.

In this sample, this clonotype turned up a few times. The genes are TRBV12-3 or TRBV12-4 and TRBJ1-1; the D is unclear. The CDR3 has 14 residues. The ends were cut back, 5 bases at V and 1 base at J, with 11 bases in the middle. CDR3 in amino acids: CASSTTGRNTEAFF. Here the CDR3 DNA reads TGTGCCAGCAGTACCACCGGCAGGAACACTGAAGCTTTCTTT.

A few counts support this clonotype. The V call is TRBV4-3, the J call TRBJ2-3, with a tentative D call TRBD2 (6 bases). V lost 0 bases and J 3 bases, leaving 10 bases between the germline ends. The CDR3 has 15 amino acids. CDR1 and CDR2 (germline): LGHNA, YSLEER. The CDR3 bases are TGCGCCAGCAGCCAAGATCGGCTAGCGACAGATACGCAGTATTTT. It is translated as CASSQDRLATDTQYF.

V is TRBV6-4 and J is TRBJ2-3, with 11 bases that match TRBD2. The CDR3 consists of 18 residues. Germline V CDR1 and CDR2: MRHNA, SNTAGT. V was pared by 0 bases and J by 2 bases, with 7 bases of the junction left unmatched. The CDR3 nucleotides are TGTGCCAGCAGTGACTCGCTAGCGGGAGGACTACACACAGATACGCAGTATTTT. Its translation is CASSDSLAGGLHTDTQYF.

This clonotype was seen many times. Mismatch with germline at one junction end may stem from a read error. The V gene is TRBV20-1, the J gene TRBJ2-3, with D perhaps TRBD2 (6 bases). This CDR3 has 10 amino acids. Germline values: CDR1 DFQATT, CDR2 SNEGSKA (reference sequence). The CDR3 DNA is TGCAGTGCTAGAAACCCGGCGGGGAATTTT. This gives the protein CSARNPAGNF.

This clonotype was observed a handful of times. The chain joins TRBV7-2 to TRBJ2-1; TRBD2 matches 14 bases. The CDR3 is 18 amino acids. CDR1 and CDR2 from the germline V gene are SGHTA and FQGNSA. V was pared by 1 base and J by 6 bases, with 8 bases of the junction left unmatched. The CDR3 reads CASSLVGGGTSGSNEQFF. CDR3 nucleotide sequence: TGTGCCAGCAGCTTAGTGGGGGGGGGGACTAGCGGGAGCAATGAGCAGTTCTTC.